This is a list of T cell receptor beta chains from one sample in a study of cytomegalovirus exposure and HLA in healthy donors. TCRdb's table, derived via immunoSEQ multiplex PCR, lists solely in-frame clones and lacks some. Of a few hundred thousand clones in the sample, roughly 88% were seen once. Sequencing input: PBMCs. These TCRs come from a woman aged 30 to 39 in good health and CMV-seropositive. The CDR3 runs from the conserved cysteine through the conserved F or W. D genes are given only for firm matches. Expanded clones are given a class, and other clones once, few, many or no size at all.

clone_size j_call d_call v_call cdr3_nt cdr3_aa
. TRBJ2-7 . TRBV2 TGTGCCAGCAGTTTACAGAGTTACGAGCAGTACTTC CASSLQSYEQYF
once TRBJ1-1 . TRBV5-6 TGTGCCAGCAGCTTGGACGGGGCCTTATGGCACACTGAAGCTTTCTTT CASSLDGALWHTEAFF
. TRBJ2-3 TRBD2 TRBV6-5 TGTGCCAGCAGTCCCAGCGGGACCACAGATACGCAGTATTTT CASSPSGTTDTQYF
. TRBJ1-3 . TRBV5-1 TGCGCCAGCAGCTTATCCCCCTTTACGGGAAACACCATATATTTT CASSLSPFTGNTIYF
. TRBJ2-3 . TRBV27 TGTGCCAGCAGTTTTCATGGCGATACGCAGTATTTT CASSFHGDTQYF
. TRBJ1-2 . TRBV20-1 TGCAGTGCTAGAGGAGGGAATGGCTACACCTTC CSARGGNGYTF
. TRBJ2-1 . TRBV13 TGTGCCAGCAGCTTAGGGCCTAGCGAGCAGTTCTTC CASSLGPSEQFF
. TRBJ2-1 . TRBV5-1 TGCGCCAGCAGCCTAACTCAGAGCTCCTACAATGAGCAGTTCTTC CASSLTQSSYNEQFF
. TRBJ2-5 TRBD2 TRBV28 TGTGCCAGCAGTCTAAGAGCGGGAGTTCGGCAAGAGACCCAGTACTTC CASSLRAGVRQETQYF
. TRBJ1-2 . TRBV19 TGTGCCAGTAGTATAGATCCGGGTGGCTATGGCTACACCTTC CASSIDPGGYGYTF
few TRBJ1-2 . TRBV7-8 TGTGCCAGCAGCTTAGCGCTCCAGGGTACATATGGCTACACCTTC CASSLALQGTYGYTF
once TRBJ2-7 . TRBV6-1 TGTGCCAGCAGTGTGTCGCTTACATACGAGCAGTACTTC CASSVSLTYEQYF
. TRBJ2-3 . TRBV2 TGTGCCAGCTCTGAGGGATTCGTCACAGATACGCAGTATTTT CASSEGFVTDTQYF
. TRBJ1-2 . TRBV30 TGTGCCTGGACGCCCCCAGGGCGATGGGGCTATGGCTACACCTTC CAWTPPGRWGYGYTF
. TRBJ1-2 TRBD1 TRBV2 TGTGCCAGCAGAACAGGGGGAGGCTATGGCTACACCTTC CASRTGGGYGYTF
. TRBJ1-2 . TRBV7-9 TGTGCCAGCAGCTTAGGGGGGTTATCCCATGGCTACACCTTC CASSLGGLSHGYTF
. TRBJ1-1 . TRBV28 TGTGCCAGCACTTTTGGCTGGACGACTGAAGCTTTCTTT CASTFGWTTEAFF
. TRBJ2-7 . TRBV11-2 TGTGCCAGCAGCTTATGGTCTACCTCCTACGAGCAGTACTTC CASSLWSTSYEQYF
. TRBJ2-1 TRBD2 TRBV28 TGTGCCAGCAGTTCACCGGGACTAGGGGGGGTATACAATGAGCAGTTCTTC CASSSPGLGGVYNEQFF